This TCR beta chain emerged from a study of CXCR3-negative and CXCR3-positive naive CD8 T cells. Sorting was done in triplicate for each CD8+ T cell subset (about 300,000 cells each). A CD45RO-CCR7+CD27+CD95- profile was what naive CD8+ T cells displayed. About this clonotype itself: Antigen unknown.

Study-wide findings and caveats: The study found comparably high diversity in both naive subsets and much lower diversity in memory CD8+ cells. TRBV-TRBJ usage matched between naive CXCR3-negative and CXCR3-positive cells but not between memory cells.

In preparing the TRB cDNA libraries, 5' RACE with UMI labels was used. TCRdb re-called the 5' RACE reads and shows each CDR3 protein once, DNA omitted. Its clone listing holds fewer than 55,000 distinct CDR3 sequences. The CDR3 consists of 13 residues. Germline values: CDR1 MNHEY, CDR2 SVGEGT. The chain combines TRBV6-2 or TRBV6-3 with TRBJ2-1; TCRdb gives TRBD2 as the D gene, but with no DNA this cannot be confirmed. This receptor was obtained from a human donor in good health. Some clones in this sample may be carry-over from other donors' samples. The sequenced sample was naive CXCR3- CD8+ T cells from blood. Subset here: CD45RO-CCR7+CD27+CD95- naive CD8+ T cells lacking CXCR3 (TNR3-). The CDR3 reads CASSSGHYNEQFF.